This paragraph covers one TCR beta chain sequence. The data are from a study of blood T cell repertoires in COVID-19. Across the whole study: There were acute and convalescent COVID-19 samples, and they came from the United States, Italy and Spain.

The CDR3 loop spans 16 amino acids. Losses at the gene ends were 3 bases for V and 4 bases for J; bases not matched to a gene: 10. Per germline, CDR1 MGHRA and CDR2 YSYEKL. Generated by immunoSEQ multiplex PCR, the TCRdb table keeps only in-frame clones and is missing some. The table has roughly 220,000 clones, about 80% seen once. The rearrangement joins TRBV4-1 to TRBJ2-7; 9 bases fit TRBD1. This clonotype was obtained from a woman aged 25 to 39 who had recovered from COVID-19. Sequenced: peripheral blood. CDR3 sequence: CASSQQTGGSDYEQYF. The CDR3 bases are TGCGCCAGCAGCCAGCAGACAGGGGGTTCAGATTACGAGCAGTACTTC.